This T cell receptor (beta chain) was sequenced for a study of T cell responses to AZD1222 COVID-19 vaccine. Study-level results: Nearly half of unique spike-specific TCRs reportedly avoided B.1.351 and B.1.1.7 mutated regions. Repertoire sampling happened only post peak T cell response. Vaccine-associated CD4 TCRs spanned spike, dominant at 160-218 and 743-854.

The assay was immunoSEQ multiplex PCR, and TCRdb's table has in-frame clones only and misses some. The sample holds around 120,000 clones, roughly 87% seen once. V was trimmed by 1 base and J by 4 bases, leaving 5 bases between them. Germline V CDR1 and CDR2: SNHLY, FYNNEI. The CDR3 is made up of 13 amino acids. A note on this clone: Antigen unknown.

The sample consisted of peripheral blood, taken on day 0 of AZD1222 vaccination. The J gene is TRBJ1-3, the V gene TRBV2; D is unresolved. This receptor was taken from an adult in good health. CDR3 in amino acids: CASSEGVGNTIYF. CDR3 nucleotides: TGTGCCAGCAGTGAAGGTGTGGGAAACACCATATATTTT.